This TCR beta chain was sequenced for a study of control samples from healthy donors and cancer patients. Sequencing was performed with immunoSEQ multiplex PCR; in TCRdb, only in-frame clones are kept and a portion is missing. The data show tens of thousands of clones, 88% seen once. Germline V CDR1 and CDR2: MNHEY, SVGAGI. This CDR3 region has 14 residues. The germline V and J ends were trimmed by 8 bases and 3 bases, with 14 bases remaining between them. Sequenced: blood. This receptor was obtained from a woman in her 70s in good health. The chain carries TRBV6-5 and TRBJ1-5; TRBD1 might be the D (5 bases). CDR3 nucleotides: TGTGCCAGCCTTGTTGACAGTTTCAATCAGCCCCAGCATTTT. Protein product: CASLVDSFNQPQHF.